This T cell receptor (beta chain) was captured by sequencing in a study of cytomegalovirus exposure and HLA in healthy donors. This table comes from immunoSEQ multiplex PCR, and its TCRdb copy is limited to in-frame clones, with some not included. The profile shows 150,000 or so clones, about 89% of them singletons. V was shortened by 5 bases and J by 5 bases, with 12 bases between the two germline ends. The CDR3 contains 14 residues. In germline, CDR1 is SEHNR, CDR2 FQNEAQ (reference sequence). Sequences were obtained from PBMCs. The TCR sequence derives from a woman younger than 30 in good health and CMV-seropositive. This chain joins TRBV7-9 and TRBJ1-4, with D possibly TRBD1 on 5 matching bases. This chain's CDR3 is CASSPGWENEKLFF. DNA for the CDR3: TGTGCCAGCAGCCCAGGGTGGGAAAATGAAAAACTGTTTTTT.